This TCR beta chain was found in a study of blood T cell repertoires in COVID-19. Deletions cut 2 bases from V and 8 bases from J, with 15 bases between. The CDR3 has 15 amino acids. The germline CDR1 and CDR2 sequences are LGHDT and YNNKEL (reference sequence). The table came from immunoSEQ multiplex PCR; TCRdb's copy has only in-frame clones and leaves some out. Here the sample spans 40,000 to 65,000 clones, roughly 86% being singletons. The sequencing sample was made of peripheral blood. The receptor comes from a man in his 70s with active COVID-19. The chain uses TRBV3-1 (or the pseudogene TRBV3-2) and TRBJ1-4; D might be TRBD1 (5 bases). The CDR3 sequence: CASSQHRGIGEKLFF. In nucleotides, the CDR3 is TGTGCCAGCAGCCAACATCGGGGGATTGGCGAAAAACTGTTTTTT.